A single sample is the source of the 6 T cell receptor beta chains below, sequenced in a study of CD8+ T cells in alopecia areata. Pooled cells of cutaneous lymph node origin were sorted on CD4, CD8alpha, NKG2D, NKG2ACE and other markers. As the sequencing template, cDNA was produced by extracting RNA and reverse transcribing it. Here immunoSEQ multiplex PCR was the method, and the copy in TCRdb shows in-frame clones only, minus some. The data show approximately 300,000 clones, with none appearing a single time. Specimen: CD4+ T cells sorted from a lymph node. All receptors derive from a C3H/HeJ mouse with alopecia areata. The strain's MHC haplotype is H2-k.

On this clone: Any gene name here is a mouse gene name. The CDR3 end lies 4 residues beyond the end of the read and is filled in from the germline J gene. Different DNA sequences within this sample yield the same CDR3. The V call is TRBV19, the J call TRBJ2-3, with 11 bases identical to TRBD2. Germline V CDR1 and CDR2: FNHDT, SITEND (reference sequence). CDR3 length: 16 amino acids. V lost 5 bases to trimming and J lost 0 bases; unmatched junction nucleotides: 5. Here the CDR3 reads CASSRDWGPSAETLYF. The sequenced part of the CDR3 DNA is TGTGCCAGCAGCAGGGACTGGGGGCCTAGTGCAGAA.

Only a few counts were recorded for this clone. The gene symbols are mouse symbols. With the read ending 3 residues before the CDR3 end, the germline J gene is used to fill in that end. The chain recombines TRBV19 with TRBJ1-6; tentatively, D is TRBD1 (5 bases). TRBJ1-6 is reported as an ORF; its role is uncertain. Germline V gene lookup returns CDR1 FNHDT and CDR2 SITEND (reference sequence). V lost 2 bases, J lost 0 bases, and 6 bases lay in between. CDR3 length: 15 amino acids. Incomplete CDR3 DNA: TGTGCCAGCAGTATGAGGGGTTCCTATAATTCGCCC. It specifies CASSMRGSYNSP. The entire CDR3 protein reads CASSMRGSYNSPLYF.

This clone showed up just a few times. The gene symbols are mouse symbols. The read terminates 4 residues ahead of where the CDR3 ends, so the germline J gene completes it. This chain connects TRBV13-3 to TRBJ1-2, with a weak D call TRBD1 (6 bases). The germline V gene has CDR1 NNHDY and CDR2 SYVADS. V was shortened by 3 bases and J by 0 bases, with 9 bases between the two germline ends. This CDR3 region has 14 residues. The sequenced CDR3 bases are TGTGCCAGCAGTGTGGGACAACCAAACTCC. Its protein is CASSVGQPNS. The whole CDR3 is CASSVGQPNSDYTF.

This clone was counted only a few times. These gene names are mouse names. Sequencing ends 4 residues short of the CDR3 end; the germline J gene provides the rest. This sequence joins TRBV19 and TRBJ2-5; perhaps TRBD1 as D (5 bases). The germline CDR1 and CDR2 sequences are FNHDT and SITEND (reference sequence). The CDR3 runs 14 residues. Trimming left V 5 bases short and J 1 base short, with 11 bases between. The covered CDR3 bases are TGTGCCAGCAGCCCGCGACAGCACCAAGAC. Protein sequence: CASSPRQHQD. The whole CDR3 protein is CASSPRQHQDTQYF.

About this clone: Gene names are the mouse ones. The CDR3 end falls 4 residues outside the read, so it is completed with the germline J gene. Other DNA sequences of this sample code for an identical CDR3. The V and J genes are TRBV5 and TRBJ2-5, with 8 bases fitting TRBD2. This CDR3 contains 14 residues. Germline values: CDR1 LGHNA, CDR2 YNLKQL (reference sequence). The part of the CDR3 DNA that was read is TGTGCCAGCAGCCTCCGGGACTGGAGGGAC. This sequence encodes CASSLRDWRD. The full CDR3 protein is CASSLRDWRDTQYF.

For this clone: Mouse germline and gene names are used. The read ends 4 residues before the CDR3 terminus; that terminus is restored from the germline J gene. The gene calls are TRBV13-2 and TRBJ1-2; D perhaps matches TRBD1 (6 bases). Germline V CDR1 and CDR2: NNHNN, SYGAGS (reference sequence). V lost 0 bases and J 4 bases, leaving 16 bases between the germline ends. The CDR3 runs 16 residues. The CDR3 here is CASGDVGGQGGSDYTF. The sequenced CDR3 bases are TGTGCCAGCGGTGATGTGGGGGGACAAGGGGGCTCC.